A selection of T cell receptor beta chains follows, all from one sample in a study of blood T cell repertoires in COVID-19. This table comes from immunoSEQ multiplex PCR, and its TCRdb copy is limited to in-frame clones, with some not included. The top ten hold about 1% of the sample, which has some 260,000 clones, more than 70% seen once. The source material was peripheral blood. The receptors were sampled from a woman in her 40s who had recovered from COVID-19. Each CDR3 is given with its conserved first and last residue. Fields, in order: J gene, D gene, CDR3 length, clone size, V gene, CDR3 DNA, CDR3 protein. A D gene is named only where the DNA matches it firmly. Part of the rows lack a size; the others show once, few, many or a class for expanded clones.

TRBJ1-6,TRBD1,15,NA,TRBV19,TGTGCCACCCTACGACAGGGGGCCGTTAATTCACCCCTCCACTTT,CATLRQGAVNSPLHF
TRBJ1-2,NA,15,NA,TRBV7-2,TGTGCCAGCAGCTTAACGGGGGGCGCGGGCTATGGCTACACCTTC,CASSLTGGAGYGYTF
TRBJ2-1,NA,15,NA,TRBV6-5,TGTGCCAGCAGTTACGGGGCAGGGGTGGACAATGAGCAGTTCTTC,CASSYGAGVDNEQFF
TRBJ2-5,TRBD1,13,NA,TRBV5-1,TGCGCCAGCAGCCCGGACAGGGCCGAGACCCAGTACTTC,CASSPDRAETQYF
TRBJ1-1,NA,15,NA,TRBV14,TGTGCCAGCAGCCAAGATAGGGGAACGAACACTGAAGCTTTCTTT,CASSQDRGTNTEAFF
TRBJ2-4,NA,15,NA,TRBV5-4,TGTGCCAGCAGCTTGGGAGGGACAACCCAAAACATTCAGTACTTC,CASSLGGTTQNIQYF
TRBJ1-5,NA,13,NA,TRBV3-1/TRBV3-2,TGTGCCAGCAGCCAAGATTGGGGCCAGCCCCAGCATTTT,CASSQDWGQPQHF
TRBJ2-1,TRBD2,15,NA,TRBV19,TGTGCCAGTAGCCCCCGGGGGGTAGCCCACAATGAGCAGTTCTTC,CASSPRGVAHNEQFF
TRBJ1-5,NA,14,NA,TRBV30,TGTGCCTGGAGTGTAGACAGGAGCAATCAGCCCCAGCATTTT,CAWSVDRSNQPQHF
TRBJ1-2,TRBD1,12,NA,TRBV6-5,TGTGCCAGCACGGGACAGGGGTCTGGCTACACCTTC,CASTGQGSGYTF
TRBJ1-6,TRBD1,14,NA,TRBV7-9,TGTGCCAGCATCCCGGGACAGATGGACTCACCCCTCCACTTT,CASIPGQMDSPLHF
TRBJ2-1,TRBD2,15,NA,TRBV30,TGTGCCTGGAGGGTGGCTAGCGGGAGGTGGGGTGAGCAGTTCTTC,CAWRVASGRWGEQFF
TRBJ2-5,NA,13,NA,TRBV5-4,TGTGCCAGCAGCTTGGGGGCCCAAGAGACCCAGTACTTC,CASSLGAQETQYF
TRBJ2-1,TRBD2,13,NA,TRBV3-1/TRBV3-2,TGTGCCAGCAGCCAATCGGGACTAGGGGAGAAGTTCTTC,CASSQSGLGEKFF
TRBJ2-5,TRBD2,15,NA,TRBV27,TGTGCCAGCAGTCCCGTCCCGGGGGGCCAAGAGACCCAGTACTTC,CASSPVPGGQETQYF
TRBJ2-1,TRBD2,12,NA,TRBV9,TGTGCCAGCAGCGACCGGACTAGCGGGAGTCTCTTC,CASSDRTSGSLF
TRBJ1-5,NA,12,NA,TRBV3-1/TRBV3-2,TGTGCCAGCAGCCAAGCGAGGGGGTCCCAGCATTTT,CASSQARGSQHF
TRBJ2-5,TRBD1,11,NA,TRBV30,TGTGCCTGGGCAGGGGGAGAGACCCAGTACTTC,CAWAGGETQYF
TRBJ1-1,NA,13,NA,TRBV24-1,TGTGCCACCAGTGGGGGCCCCGGGCGTGAAGCTTTCTTT,CATSGGPGREAFF
TRBJ1-1,NA,13,NA,TRBV9,TGTGCCAGCAGCGTAGCCGGAGAAACTGAAGCTTTCTTT,CASSVAGETEAFF
TRBJ1-3,NA,14,NA,TRBV30,TGTGCCTGGACCCCAGGGTACTCTGGAAACACCATATATTTT,CAWTPGYSGNTIYF
TRBJ2-1,TRBD2,19,NA,TRBV5-8,TGTGCCAGCAGCACGGGACTAGCGGGAGGGCCCCTATCCTACAATGAGCAGTTCTTC,CASSTGLAGGPLSYNEQFF
TRBJ2-1,TRBD2,13,NA,TRBV29-1,TGCAGCGTCCGACTAGCGGGAGGTTTCGAGCAGTTCTTC,CSVRLAGGFEQFF
TRBJ2-1,NA,16,NA,TRBV5-4,TGTGCCAGCAGCGCCGGACTCCCGAGCTCCTACAATGAGCAGTTCTTC,CASSAGLPSSYNEQFF
TRBJ1-3,NA,16,NA,TRBV7-2,TGTGCCAGCAGCTTATCTGCCAGGGGCTCTGGAAACACCATATATTTT,CASSLSARGSGNTIYF
TRBJ2-1,NA,11,NA,TRBV7-9,TGTGCCAGCAGCTTAGATCCCCGGAGGTTCTTC,CASSLDPRRFF
TRBJ1-5,NA,13,NA,TRBV6-5,TGTGCCAGCCAACCGGGGAGCAATCAGCCCCAGCATTTT,CASQPGSNQPQHF
TRBJ1-1,NA,13,NA,TRBV5-1,TGCGCCAGCAGCTTGGGGTCAGGCCGGGAAGCTTTCTTT,CASSLGSGREAFF
TRBJ1-5,TRBD1,12,NA,TRBV6-5,TGTGCCGGCTCGACAGGGGATCAGCCCCAGCATTTT,CAGSTGDQPQHF
TRBJ2-6,NA,16,NA,TRBV9,TGTGCCAGCAGCGTAGACCCCGGCTCTGGGGCCAACGTCCTGACTTTC,CASSVDPGSGANVLTF
TRBJ1-5,TRBD1,14,once,TRBV6-1,TGTGCCACCTATGACAGGGGCTCTGGTCAGCCCCAGCATTTT,CATYDRGSGQPQHF
TRBJ2-1,TRBD2,13,once,TRBV6-6,TGTGCCACCCAGACTAGCCCAGGCCATGAGCAGTTCTTC,CATQTSPGHEQFF
TRBJ2-5,NA,14,NA,TRBV19,TGTGCCAGTAGTATACGGGGGTACCAAGAGACCCAGTACTTC,CASSIRGYQETQYF
TRBJ2-3,NA,17,NA,TRBV7-9,TGTGCCAGCAGCCGCCTGCCGCGCGGAGCCTACACAGATACGCAGTATTTT,CASSRLPRGAYTDTQYF
TRBJ1-2,TRBD1,14,once,TRBV29-1,TGCAGCGTTTATCCAGGGGGGTCCGGCTATGGCTACACCTTC,CSVYPGGSGYGYTF
TRBJ1-1,TRBD1,15,NA,TRBV4-3,TGCGCCAGCAGCCAAGGTCGGCAGGGGGGCACTGAAGCTTTCTTT,CASSQGRQGGTEAFF
TRBJ1-2,NA,12,NA,TRBV24-1,TGTGCCACCAGTGGGGGTCGGAGGGGCTACACCTTC,CATSGGRRGYTF
TRBJ2-7,TRBD2,14,NA,TRBV5-4,TGTGCCAGCAGCTTGGTTAGCGGGGAGGGCGAGCAGTACTTC,CASSLVSGEGEQYF
TRBJ2-1,TRBD2,17,NA,TRBV9,TGTGCCAGCAGCCCTCCGCCCGGGGGGGTGGCGGACAATGAGCAGTTCTTC,CASSPPPGGVADNEQFF
TRBJ2-1,TRBD2,14,NA,TRBV29-1,TGCAGCGCCAAACTAGCGGGAGGGTACAATGAGCAGTTCTTC,CSAKLAGGYNEQFF